This T cell receptor (beta chain) was sequenced for a study of Graves' ophthalmopathy and Graves' hyperthyroidism. Trimming took 1 base from V and 4 from J; bases not matched to a gene: 6. CDR1 and CDR2 (germline): SGHRS, YFSETQ. The CDR3 loop spans 16 amino acids. RNA transcripts served as template for amplifying TCR beta CDR3 sequences. First-round RT-PCR used HTBI primers; second-round multiplex PCR followed. TCRdb processed the multiplex PCR reads anew with MiXCR; each CDR3 protein has one entry. This sample yields about 1.1 million distinct CDR3 sequences, of which about two fifths are seen a single time; around 10% belongs to the top ten. This clonotype was seen more than once but under ten times.

The TCR was taken from an adult man with Graves' hyperthyroidism. The sequencing sample was made of peripheral blood or thyroid tissue (not recorded which). V and J are TRBV5-1 and TRBJ1-1; 11 bases agree with TRBD1. The CDR3 nucleotides read TGCGCCAGCAGCTTGACAAAAGGGACAGGGGGCACTGAAGCTTTCTTT. The encoded protein is CASSLTKGTGGTEAFF.